Listed here are 22 T cell receptor beta chains from one sample, sequenced in a study of blood T cell repertoires in COVID-19. Only in-frame clones appear in the TCRdb table, and some are missing; sequencing was by immunoSEQ multiplex PCR. The repertoire holds some 130,000 clones, about 86% seen once, with about a sixth in the top ten. What was sequenced was peripheral blood. The receptors originated from a woman between 50 and 59 years old who had recovered from COVID-19.

This clone turned up a few times. The rearrangement uses TRBV6-2 or TRBV6-3 and TRBJ2-7; 7 nucleotides line up with TRBD1. The CDR3 is 15 amino acids. Germline values: CDR1 MNHEY, CDR2 SVGEGT. Unmatched junction bases numbered 9, after V lost 5 bases and J lost 2 bases. The CDR3 DNA reads TGTGCCAGCAGTCCAATCTGGGACAGCGCCTACGAGCAGTACTTC. This encodes CASSPIWDSAYEQYF.

V and J are TRBV5-1 and TRBJ2-5; TRBD1 matches at 9 bases. Germline V gene lookup returns CDR1 SGHRS and CDR2 YFSETQ. The CDR3 has 16 residues. The ends lost 1 base at V and 2 bases at J; junction bases unmatched: 6. The CDR3 is CASSLWGQGGQETQYF. DNA of the CDR3: TGCGCCAGCAGCTTGTGGGGACAGGGTGGTCAAGAGACCCAGTACTTC.

The chain is built from TRBV28 and TRBJ2-7, with D maybe TRBD2 (6 bases). V lost 7 bases to trimming and J lost 0 bases, with 13 bases between them. The CDR3 is 14 residues long. Germline V gene data show CDR1 as MDHEN and CDR2 as SYDVKM. The CDR3 loop reads CASMTHGGSYEQYF. CDR3 in DNA: TGTGCCAGCATGACACACGGGGGCTCCTACGAGCAGTACTTC. Supplemented by reference TRBV28 and TRBJ2-7, the full variable domain reads DVKVTQSSRYLVKRTGEKVFLECVQDMDHENMFWYRQDPGLGLRLIYFSYDVKMKEKGDIPEGYSVSREKKERFSLILESASTNQTSMYLCASMTHGGSYEQYFGPGTRLTVT.

This chain joins TRBV15 and TRBJ1-2; the D is unclear. Germline-derived CDR1 and CDR2 are LNHNV and YYDKDF (reference sequence). V was clipped by 3 bases and J by 6 bases, with 14 bases between them. The CDR3 sequence is 14 residues long. DNA for the CDR3: TGTGCCACCAGCAGGGGGAGGGAATTGGATGGCTACACCTTC. Translating gives CATSRGRELDGYTF.

The chain has TRBV6-6 and TRBJ1-5; D is unresolved. Between the trimmed V and J ends, which lost 4 bases and 5 bases, there was a span of 15 bases. CDR3 length equals 15 residues. Germline CDR1 reads MNHNY; CDR2 reads SVGAGI (reference sequence). The CDR3 reads CASSSEGGFDQPQHF. The CDR3 DNA follows: TGTGCCAGCAGTTCCGAGGGAGGTTTCGATCAGCCCCAGCATTTT.

This rearrangement joins TRBV25-1 to TRBJ1-6; D not resolved. CDR1 and CDR2 from the germline V gene are MGHDK and SYGVNS. The CDR3 is 14 amino acids. With 4 bases removed from V and 7 bases from J, the gap between germline ends came to 11 bases. The CDR3 DNA is TGTGCCAGCAGTGTATCGGCAGGCAATTCACCCCTCCACTTT. Protein sequence: CASSVSAGNSPLHF.

This clone has a single count. The CDR3 sequence is CASSFRTGEAFF. CDR3 coding DNA: TGTGCCAGCAGCTTTCGGACAGGCGAAGCTTTCTTT. The chain combines TRBV11-3 with TRBJ1-1; the match to TRBD1 covers 7 bases. This CDR3 has 12 residues. Germline values: CDR1 SGHNT, CDR2 YENEEA. The trim removed 3 bases at V and 8 bases at J, leaving 3 bases unmatched.

This clone showed up just a few times. The identical CDR3 is also encoded by other nucleotide sequences in the sample. The chain couples TRBV7-9 to TRBJ2-1; 7 positions match TRBD2. The V gene's germline CDR1 is SEHNR and CDR2 FQNEAQ (reference sequence). J lost 0 bases, V lost 8 bases, and 7 bases had no gene match. There are 15 residues in the CDR3. CDR3 amino acids: CASSRGGSSYNEQFF. The DNA for the CDR3 is TGTGCCAGCTCAAGGGGAGGGAGCTCCTACAATGAGCAGTTCTTC.

The CDR3 nucleotides are TGTGCCAGCAGCTTGGCTAGGTTTACCTATGGCTACACCTTC. Protein product: CASSLARFTYGYTF. This chain connects TRBV5-5 to TRBJ1-2; D remains unclear. This CDR3 has 14 amino acids. Germline CDR1 reads SGHKS; CDR2 reads YYEKEE (reference sequence). The ends were cut back, 0 bases at V and 4 bases at J, with 10 bases in the middle.

V is TRBV27 and J is TRBJ1-2; no clear D. Trimming took off 6 bases at V and 5 bases at J, with 13 bases between the two ends. Germline values: CDR1 MNHEY, CDR2 SMNVEV (reference sequence). The CDR3 loop spans 13 amino acids. As DNA, the CDR3 is TGTGCCAGCAGCCTTGGACTATCTTATGGCTACACCTTC. Translation: CASSLGLSYGYTF.

The J gene is TRBJ2-1, the V gene TRBV11-2; 11 nucleotides line up with TRBD1. The CDR3 runs 14 residues. The germline gives CDR1 SGHAT, CDR2 FQNNGV. V lost 5 bases to trimming and J lost 10 bases; unmatched junction nucleotides: 7. DNA for the CDR3: TGTGCCAGCAGCATCAGGACAGGGGGCGTAGAGCAGTTCTTC. It yields the protein CASSIRTGGVEQFF.

This clone was counted only a few times. V and J are TRBV13 and TRBJ2-5; D is undetermined. Looked up from germline, CDR1 is PRHDT and CDR2 is FYEKMQ (reference sequence). The CDR3 has 11 residues. V was shortened by 4 bases and J by 4 bases, with 4 bases between the two germline ends. The CDR3: CASSSGETQYF. Written as DNA, the CDR3 is TGTGCCAGCAGCTCCGGAGAGACCCAGTACTTC.

The chain uses TRBV30 and TRBJ1-6; 8 bases match TRBD1. The CDR3 is 18 amino acids. J gave up 7 bases and V 1 base, and 15 bases lay outside the gene matches. Germline V gives CDR1 GTSNPN, CDR2 SVGIG (reference sequence). Here the CDR3 DNA reads TGTGCCTGGAGTGCCGAAGCCGGTGACAGGGGCTTCAATTCACCCCTCCACTTT. Its translation is CAWSAEAGDRGFNSPLHF.

The chain is built from TRBV20-1 and TRBJ2-7, with a tentative D call TRBD1 (6 bases). V dropped 6 bases and J dropped 6 bases, with 12 bases sitting between them. CDR3 length: 11 residues. In germline, CDR1 is DFQATT, CDR2 SNEGSKA (reference sequence). The CDR3 sequence: CSARQVGEQYF. Here the CDR3 DNA reads TGCAGTGCCCGACAGGTCGGCGAGCAGTACTTC.

The V and J genes are TRBV6-2 or TRBV6-3 and TRBJ1-6; D remains ambiguous. The CDR3 contains 13 residues. V lost 2 bases, J lost 7 bases, and 6 bases lay in between. The germline gives CDR1 MNHEY, CDR2 SVGEGT. The CDR3 DNA follows: TGTGCCAGCAGTTACCCCGGGAATTCACCCCTCCACTTT. Translated, it gives CASSYPGNSPLHF.

The rearrangement links TRBV7-6 to TRBJ2-2, with 7 bases that match TRBD2. Germline lookup yields CDR1 SGHVS and CDR2 FNYEAQ. Trimming at V came to 1 base and at J to 3 bases, leaving 5 bases not matched to a gene. The CDR3 extends over 16 amino acids. The chain's CDR3 is CASSLEASGHTGELFF. DNA of the CDR3: TGTGCCAGCAGCTTAGAGGCTAGCGGACACACCGGGGAGCTGTTTTTT.

This clone was recorded a few times. This chain links TRBV6-5 with TRBJ2-2, with D perhaps matching TRBD2 (6 bases). V shed 10 bases and J shed 1 base, with 13 bases lying between them. Germline assignment: CDR1 MNHEY and CDR2 SVGAGI. This CDR3 contains 14 residues. CDR3 protein: CATRDLVNTGELFF. In DNA, the CDR3 is TGTGCCACCCGGGACTTGGTGAACACCGGGGAGCTGTTTTTT.

With respect to this clone: A much more abundant neighbour one base away suggests this may be a read error. The rearrangement links TRBV13 to TRBJ1-3; D is unresolved. V lost 2 bases, J lost 0 bases, and 5 bases lay in between. Germline CDR1 is PRHDT and CDR2 is FYEKMQ (reference sequence). There are 14 residues in the CDR3. The CDR3 DNA is TGTGCCAGCAGCTTACCTAACTCTGGAAACACCATATATTTT. This sequence encodes CASSLPNSGNTIYF.

V and J are TRBV9 and TRBJ2-2; TRBD2 matches 11 bases. The ends lost 2 bases at V and 10 bases at J; junction bases unmatched: 16. Germline CDR1 reads SGDLS; CDR2 reads YYNGEE. This CDR3 is built from 18 residues. The CDR3 sequence is CASSVGPGLAATVEELFF. In nucleotides, the CDR3 is TGTGCCAGCAGCGTGGGACCGGGACTAGCGGCGACTGTCGAGGAGCTGTTTTTT.

This sequence joins TRBV11-3 and TRBJ2-3, with 7 bases aligning to TRBD2. The germline V gene has CDR1 SGHNT and CDR2 YENEEA. The CDR3 loop spans 12 amino acids. With 1 base clipped from V and 8 bases from J, the junction kept 0 bases outside the gene matches. In DNA form, the CDR3 reads TGTGCCAGCAGCTTAGGACTAGCTACGCAGTATTTT. Protein product: CASSLGLATQYF.

This clone was counted a few times. V and J are TRBV7-2 and TRBJ1-1, with D tentatively TRBD1 (6 bases). V dropped 5 bases and J dropped 1 base, with 8 bases sitting between them. The CDR3 runs to 13 residues. Germline V gives CDR1 SGHTA, CDR2 FQGNSA. The CDR3 reads CASSGQPNTEAFF. DNA of the CDR3: TGTGCCAGCAGCGGACAGCCGAACACTGAAGCTTTCTTT.

The chain has TRBV4-1 and TRBJ2-7, with D perhaps matching TRBD2 (6 bases). In germline, CDR1 is MGHRA, CDR2 YSYEKL. The CDR3 loop spans 16 amino acids. Trimming removed 0 bases from V and 5 bases from J, with 17 bases in between. The CDR3 is CASSQDPVGGKDEQYF. CDR3 nucleotide sequence: TGCGCCAGCAGCCAAGACCCGGTGGGCGGGAAGGACGAGCAGTACTTC.